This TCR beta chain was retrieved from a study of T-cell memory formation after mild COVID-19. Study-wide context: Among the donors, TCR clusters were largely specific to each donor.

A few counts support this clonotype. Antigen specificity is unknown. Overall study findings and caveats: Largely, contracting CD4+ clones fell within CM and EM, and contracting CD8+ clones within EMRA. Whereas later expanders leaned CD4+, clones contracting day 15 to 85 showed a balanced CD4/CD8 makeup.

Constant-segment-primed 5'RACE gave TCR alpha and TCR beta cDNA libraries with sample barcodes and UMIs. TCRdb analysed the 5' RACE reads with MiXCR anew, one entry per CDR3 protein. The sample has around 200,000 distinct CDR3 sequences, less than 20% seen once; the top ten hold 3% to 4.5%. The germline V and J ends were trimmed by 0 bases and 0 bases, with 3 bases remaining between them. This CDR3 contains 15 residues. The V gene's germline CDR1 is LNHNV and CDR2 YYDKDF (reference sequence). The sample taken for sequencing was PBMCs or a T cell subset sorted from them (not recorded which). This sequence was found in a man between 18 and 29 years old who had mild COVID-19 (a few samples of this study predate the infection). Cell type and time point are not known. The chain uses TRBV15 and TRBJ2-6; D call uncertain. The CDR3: CATSRDLSGANVLTF. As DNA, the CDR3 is TGTGCCACCAGCAGAGATCTCTCTGGGGCCAACGTCCTGACTTTC.